The rows below give T cell receptor beta chains drawn from one sample of a study of blood T cell repertoires in COVID-19. Profiling relied on immunoSEQ multiplex PCR, and the TCRdb table lists in-frame clones only, not all of them. The sample records a few hundred thousand clones, about 85% being singletons. What was sequenced was peripheral blood. Receptors originate from a man aged 55 to 70 who had recovered from COVID-19. The CDR3 runs from the conserved cysteine through the conserved F or W. A D gene is named only where the DNA matches it firmly. Clone size is given for some rows only: seen once, a few or many times, or a class if the clone is expanded.

D gene	V gene	J gene	clone size	CDR3 protein	CDR3 DNA
TRBD1	TRBV14	TRBJ2-7	.	CASSQGQGARYEQYF	TGTGCCAGCAGCCAAGGACAGGGGGCGAGGTACGAGCAGTACTTC
.	TRBV6-4	TRBJ1-1	.	CASSARENTEAFF	TGTGCCAGCAGTGCCAGGGAAAACACTGAAGCTTTCTTT
TRBD1	TRBV7-2	TRBJ1-6	.	CASSSLGQVNSPLHF	TGTGCCAGCAGCTCTTTGGGACAGGTTAATTCACCCCTCCACTTT
TRBD1	TRBV18	TRBJ2-1	.	CASSPDRGTYNEQFF	TGTGCCAGCTCACCGGACAGGGGGACCTACAATGAGCAGTTCTTC
.	TRBV6-5	TRBJ1-1	.	CASSRTPTANTEAFF	TGTGCCAGCTCCCGAACTCCGACAGCGAACACTGAAGCTTTCTTT
TRBD1	TRBV13	TRBJ1-1	.	CASSSPGTGGTEAFF	TGTGCCAGCAGCTCACCCGGGACAGGGGGGACTGAAGCTTTCTTT
.	TRBV6-6	TRBJ2-5	.	CASSYAGLQETQYF	TGTGCCAGCAGTTACGCGGGATTACAAGAGACCCAGTACTTC
.	TRBV29-1	TRBJ2-7	.	CSAWGRESEQYF	TGCAGCGCCTGGGGCAGGGAATCCGAGCAGTACTTC
.	TRBV6-5	TRBJ1-4	.	CASSYTGLTNEKLFF	TGTGCCAGCAGTTACACAGGGTTGACTAATGAAAAACTGTTTTTT
.	TRBV6-5	TRBJ1-3	.	CASSLVGNSGNTIYF	TGTGCCAGCAGCCTAGTCGGGAACTCTGGAAACACCATATATTTT
TRBD2	TRBV25-1	TRBJ2-3	.	CASSEGRVPDTQYF	TGTGCCAGCAGTGAAGGGAGGGTACCAGATACGCAGTATTTT
TRBD1	TRBV5-1	TRBJ2-7	once	CASSPTGGSHEQYF	TGCGCCAGCAGCCCCACAGGGGGTTCCCACGAGCAGTACTTC